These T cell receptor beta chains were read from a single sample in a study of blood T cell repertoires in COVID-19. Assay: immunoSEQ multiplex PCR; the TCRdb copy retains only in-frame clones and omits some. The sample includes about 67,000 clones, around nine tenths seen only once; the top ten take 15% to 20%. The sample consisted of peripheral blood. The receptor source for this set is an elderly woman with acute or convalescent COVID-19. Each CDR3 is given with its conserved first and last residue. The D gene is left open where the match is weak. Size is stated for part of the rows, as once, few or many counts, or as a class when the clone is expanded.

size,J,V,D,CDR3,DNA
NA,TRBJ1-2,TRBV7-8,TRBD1,CASAGGSLRLDGYTF,TGTGCCAGCGCAGGGGGCTCCCTTCGTCTAGATGGCTACACCTTC
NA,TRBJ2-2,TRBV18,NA,CASSHALANTGELFF,TGTGCCAGCTCACACGCCCTAGCCAACACCGGGGAGCTGTTTTTT
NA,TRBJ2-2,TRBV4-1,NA,CASSADSQGANTGELFF,TGCGCCAGCAGCGCGGACAGCCAAGGGGCGAACACCGGGGAGCTGTTTTTT
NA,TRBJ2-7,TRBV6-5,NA,CASSYPRGAGYEQYF,TGTGCCAGCAGTTACCCTCGGGGGGCCGGGTACGAGCAGTACTTC
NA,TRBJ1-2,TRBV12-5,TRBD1,CASGFLSGGLSYGYTF,TGTGCTAGTGGTTTTTTATCAGGGGGCTTGAGCTATGGCTACACCTTC
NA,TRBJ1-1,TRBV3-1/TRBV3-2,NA,CASSQGPTEAFF,TGTGCCAGCAGCCAAGGGCCCACTGAAGCTTTCTTT
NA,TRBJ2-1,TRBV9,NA,CASSVEEDEQFF,TGTGCCAGCAGCGTAGAGGAGGACGAGCAGTTCTTC
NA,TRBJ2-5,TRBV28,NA,CASSLMQRYGETQYF,TGTGCCAGCAGTTTAATGCAGCGTTACGGAGAGACCCAGTACTTC
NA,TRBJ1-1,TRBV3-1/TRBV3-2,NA,CASSHEVNTEAFF,TGTGCCAGCAGCCACGAGGTGAACACTGAAGCTTTCTTT
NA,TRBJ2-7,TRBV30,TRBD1,CAWSRGLEEQYF,TGTGCCTGGAGCAGGGGGCTTGAGGAGCAGTACTTC
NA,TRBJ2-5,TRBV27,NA,CASNEGGGRLETQYF,TGTGCCAGCAATGAAGGGGGAGGGCGGCTGGAGACCCAGTACTTC
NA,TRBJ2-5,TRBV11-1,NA,CASSLEQPQETQYF,TGTGCCAGCAGCTTAGAACAACCCCAAGAGACCCAGTACTTC
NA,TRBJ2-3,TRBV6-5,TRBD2,CASSYRAGVEDTQYF,TGTGCCAGCAGTTACCGGGCGGGAGTGGAAGATACGCAGTATTTT
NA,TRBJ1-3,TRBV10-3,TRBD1,CASSGQGAGGNTIYF,TGTGCTTCAAGTGGACAGGGGGCTGGTGGAAACACCATATATTTT
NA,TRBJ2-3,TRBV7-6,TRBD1,CASSLAGTGGRGDTQYF,TGTGCCAGCAGCTTAGCGGGGACAGGGGGAAGAGGAGATACGCAGTATTTT
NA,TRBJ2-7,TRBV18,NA,CASSPPSRRDEQYF,TGTGCCAGCTCACCACCGTCCCGGAGGGACGAGCAGTACTTC
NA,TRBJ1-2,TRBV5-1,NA,CASSFRSGGEGSYTF,TGCGCCAGCAGCTTCCGCTCGGGGGGTGAAGGGAGCTACACCTTC
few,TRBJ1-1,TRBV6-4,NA,CASSRGGDTEAFF,TGTGCCAGCAGTCGGGGTGGGGACACTGAAGCTTTCTTT
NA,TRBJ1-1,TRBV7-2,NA,CASSLPNLSAEAFF,TGTGCCAGCAGCTTACCGAACCTGAGCGCTGAAGCTTTCTTT
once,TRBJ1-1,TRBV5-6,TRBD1,CASSFRTGPGNTEAFF,TGTGCCAGCAGTTTTAGGACAGGCCCGGGGAACACTGAAGCTTTCTTT
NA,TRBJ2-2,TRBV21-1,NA,CASSPPTATGEGPNTGELFF,TGTGCCAGCAGCCCCCCCACTGCGACAGGAGAGGGGCCGAACACCGGGGAGCTGTTTTTT
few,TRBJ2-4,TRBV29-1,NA,CSARDTIPNIQYF,TGCAGCGCTCGAGACACAATCCCAAACATTCAGTACTTC
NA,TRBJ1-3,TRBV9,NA,CASSVGGAVGGNTIYF,TGTGCCAGCAGCGTCGGTGGGGCCGTGGGGGGAAACACCATATATTTT
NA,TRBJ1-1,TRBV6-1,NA,CASSDRQANTEAFF,TGTGCCAGCAGTGATCGACAGGCGAACACTGAAGCTTTCTTT
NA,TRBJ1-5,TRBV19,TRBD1,CASGERDRGLQPQHF,TGTGCCAGTGGTGAAAGGGACAGGGGGCTTCAGCCCCAGCATTTT
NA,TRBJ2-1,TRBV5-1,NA,CASSPRLRPLMNEQFF,TGCGCCAGCAGCCCCCGACTACGCCCCCTTATGAATGAGCAGTTCTTC
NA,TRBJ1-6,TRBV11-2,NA,CASSTRLGLYNSPLHF,TGTGCCAGCAGCACCCGACTAGGGCTTTATAATTCACCCCTCCACTTT
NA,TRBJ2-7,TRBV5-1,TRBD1,CASSILTGTPYEQYF,TGCGCCAGCAGCATCTTGACAGGGACCCCCTACGAGCAGTACTTC
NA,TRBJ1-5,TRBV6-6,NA,CASSYSRQDQPQHF,TGTGCCAGCAGTTACTCACGACAGGATCAGCCCCAGCATTTT
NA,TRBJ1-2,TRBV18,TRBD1,CASSPGTGVHYGYTF,TGTGCCAGCTCACCCGGGACAGGGGTACACTATGGCTACACCTTC
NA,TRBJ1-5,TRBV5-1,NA,CASSLAGGGHQPQHF,TGCGCCAGCAGCTTGGCCGGGGGGGGACATCAGCCCCAGCATTTT
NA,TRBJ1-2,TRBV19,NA,CASRSRDYGYTF,TGTGCCAGTAGGTCCAGGGACTATGGCTACACCTTC
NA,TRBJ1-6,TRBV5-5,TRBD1,CASSLGTGGSSPLHF,TGTGCCAGCAGCTTGGGGACAGGGGGCTCTTCACCCCTCCACTTT
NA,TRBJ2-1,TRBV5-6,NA,CASSLGGSFSSYNEQFF,TGTGCCAGCAGCTTGGGAGGATCCTTCAGCTCCTACAATGAGCAGTTCTTC
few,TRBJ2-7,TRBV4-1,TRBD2,CASSLSPGLAYEQYF,TGCGCCAGCAGCCTTTCTCCGGGACTAGCCTACGAGCAGTACTTC
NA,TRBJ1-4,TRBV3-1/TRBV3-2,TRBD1,CASSYQDRGREKLFF,TGTGCCAGCAGCTATCAGGACAGGGGGAGGGAAAAACTGTTTTTT
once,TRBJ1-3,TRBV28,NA,CASSFGGSSGNTIYF,TGTGCCAGCAGTTTCGGCGGGAGCTCTGGAAACACCATATATTTT
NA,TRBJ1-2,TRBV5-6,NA,CASSLAGYYGYTF,TGTGCCAGCAGCTTGGCGGGGTACTATGGCTACACCTTC
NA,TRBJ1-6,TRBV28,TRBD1,CASSSRQGRSPLHF,TGTGCCAGCAGTTCCCGACAGGGACGTTCACCCCTCCACTTT
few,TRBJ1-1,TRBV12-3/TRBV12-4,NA,CASSMGGTTEAFF,TGTGCCAGCAGTATGGGCGGGACCACTGAAGCTTTCTTT
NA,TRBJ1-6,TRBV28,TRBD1,CASSIGQGRGSPLHF,TGTGCCAGCAGTATAGGACAGGGTCGCGGCTCACCCCTCCACTTT
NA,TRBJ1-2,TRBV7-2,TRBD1,CASSLEGTGLGYTF,TGTGCCAGCAGCTTAGAGGGGACAGGTCTCGGCTACACCTTC
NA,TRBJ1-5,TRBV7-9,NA,CASSLGRTSNQPQHF,TGTGCCAGCAGCTTAGGGCGGACAAGCAATCAGCCCCAGCATTTT
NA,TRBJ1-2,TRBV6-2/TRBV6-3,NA,CASNPTGLGGYTF,TGTGCCAGCAACCCTACAGGGCTGGGTGGCTACACCTTC
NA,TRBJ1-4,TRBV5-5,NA,CASSSLWARNEKLFF,TGTGCCAGCAGCTCGTTATGGGCTCGGAATGAAAAACTGTTTTTT
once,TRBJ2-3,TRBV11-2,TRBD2,CASSKIAGGHSTDTQYF,TGTGCCAGCAGCAAGATAGCGGGGGGCCATAGCACAGATACGCAGTATTTT
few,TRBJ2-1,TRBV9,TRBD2,CASSVGSGAYNEQFF,TGTGCCAGCAGCGTAGGAAGCGGGGCCTACAATGAGCAGTTCTTC
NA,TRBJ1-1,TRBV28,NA,CASSLQVNTEAFF,TGTGCCAGCAGTCTACAGGTGAACACTGAAGCTTTCTTT
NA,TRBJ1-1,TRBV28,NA,CAIEWARPMNTEAFF,TGTGCCATCGAGTGGGCCCGACCTATGAACACTGAAGCTTTCTTT
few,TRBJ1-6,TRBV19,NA,CASSIGGNSPLHF,TGTGCCAGTAGTATCGGGGGGAATTCACCCCTCCACTTT
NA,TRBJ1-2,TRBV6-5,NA,CASSRYRDGYTF,TGTGCCAGCAGTCGCTACAGGGACGGCTACACCTTC
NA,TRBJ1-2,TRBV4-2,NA,CASSQDRLAGINYGYTF,TGTGCCAGCAGCCAAGATCGATTGGCAGGTATTAACTATGGCTACACCTTC
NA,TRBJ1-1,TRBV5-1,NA,CASSLVRGNLPGTEAFF,TGCGCCAGCAGCTTGGTGAGGGGGAACCTCCCTGGGACTGAAGCTTTCTTT
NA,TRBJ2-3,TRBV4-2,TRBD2,CASSQGISGNTDTQYF,TGTGCCAGCAGCCAAGGAATTAGCGGGAACACAGATACGCAGTATTTT
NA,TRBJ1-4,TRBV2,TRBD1,CASRETGMGNEKLFF,TGTGCCAGCAGAGAGACAGGGATGGGTAATGAAAAACTGTTTTTT